This TCR beta chain was documented in a study of blood T cell repertoires in COVID-19. In the study overall: The United States, Italy and Spain provided the acute and convalescent COVID-19 samples. The analysed material was cDNA or gDNA that came from T cells, B-cell-depleted T cells, or PBMCs.

Germline assignment: CDR1 LNHDA and CDR2 SQIVND (reference sequence). The CDR3 contains 13 residues. V was shortened by 5 bases and J by 11 bases, with 13 bases between the two germline ends. This clone was recorded once. The authors' processing: Researchers report that nucleated cell counts were estimated from reference gene primer amplification. Libraries were prepared by immunoSEQ multiplex PCR; TCRdb keeps only in-frame clonotypes and omits some of them. V, J and clone size are those of that table, while D and trimming were read from the DNA. The sample consists of 120,000 to 150,000 clones, around 90% of them appearing once.

The sequence was collected from a woman aged 45-59 years with acute or convalescent COVID-19. The sequencing sample was made of peripheral blood. The rearrangement links TRBV19 to TRBJ1-6; D remains ambiguous. The CDR3 is CASSLTPRTPLHF. CDR3 sequence (DNA): TGTGCCAGTAGTCTGACACCAAGGACACCCCTCCACTTT.